This TCR beta chain was observed in a study of identical twins. Broader study findings: The degree of excess twin sharing was weaker in beta out-of-frame sequences. Twin pairs' shared out-of-frame alpha sequences were enriched in low generation probability.

This clonotype was counted many times. The antigen is unknown. The CDR3 totals 15 residues. Trimming removed 1 base at V and 6 bases at J, with 10 bases between. Looked up from germline, CDR1 is SGHAT and CDR2 is FQDESV (reference sequence). TCRdb fed the 5' RACE reads into MiXCR, producing one record per CDR3 protein. The profile shows a few hundred thousand distinct CDR3 sequences, more than 6.5% of them singletons. This sample also belongs to another study, concerning yellow fever vaccine responses in identical twins.

This chain connects TRBV11-1 to TRBJ1-6; no firm D call. Material: memory (CD45RO+) T cells sorted from blood. The sequence derives from a young woman in good health. The CDR3 is CASSLVSGSNSPLHF. The CDR3 DNA sequence: TGTGCCAGCAGCTTAGTCTCCGGGTCTAATTCACCCCTCCACTTT.